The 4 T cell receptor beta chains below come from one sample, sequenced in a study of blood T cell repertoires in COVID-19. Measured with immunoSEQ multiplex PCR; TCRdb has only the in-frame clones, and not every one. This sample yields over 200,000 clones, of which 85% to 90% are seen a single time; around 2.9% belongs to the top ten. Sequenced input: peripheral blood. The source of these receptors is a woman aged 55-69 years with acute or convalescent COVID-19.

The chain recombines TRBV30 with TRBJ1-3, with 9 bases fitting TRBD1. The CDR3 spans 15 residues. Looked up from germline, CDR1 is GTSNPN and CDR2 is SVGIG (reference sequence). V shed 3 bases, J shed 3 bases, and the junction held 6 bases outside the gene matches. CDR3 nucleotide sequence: TGTGCCTGGAGGATAACAGGGGGCTTTGGAAACACCATATATTTT. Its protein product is CAWRITGGFGNTIYF.

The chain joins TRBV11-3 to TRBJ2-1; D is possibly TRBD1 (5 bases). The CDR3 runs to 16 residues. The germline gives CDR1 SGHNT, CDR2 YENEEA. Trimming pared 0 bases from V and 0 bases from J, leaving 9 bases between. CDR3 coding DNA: TGTGCCAGCAGCTTAGAGGGGCAGGGCTCCTACAATGAGCAGTTCTTC. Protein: CASSLEGQGSYNEQFF.

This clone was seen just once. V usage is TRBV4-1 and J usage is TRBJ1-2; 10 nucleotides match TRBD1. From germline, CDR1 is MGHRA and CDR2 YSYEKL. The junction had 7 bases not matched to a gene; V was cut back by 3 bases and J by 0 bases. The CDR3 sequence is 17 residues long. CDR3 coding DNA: TGCGCCAGCAGCCAGTCGGGACAGGGGCATTCTAACTATGGCTACACCTTC. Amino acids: CASSQSGQGHSNYGYTF.

The CDR3 DNA sequence: TGTGCCAGTAACTCCGGGACAGTGATCACCGGGGAGCTGTTTTTT. Translating gives CASNSGTVITGELFF. The gene calls are TRBV19 and TRBJ2-2; the match to TRBD1 covers 7 bases. The ends lost 7 bases at V and 4 bases at J; junction bases unmatched: 9. This CDR3 is built from 15 residues. Germline lookup yields CDR1 LNHDA and CDR2 SQIVND (reference sequence).